This T cell receptor (beta chain) was sequenced during a study of molecular identifiers for immune sequencing clone quantification (dated by TCRdb to 2017 to 2018). Study-wide context: For a replicate experiment, RNA from approximately 20,000 or 100,000 naive CD8 T cells was divided into five aliquots, and four of the five aliquots were sequenced. This methods study benchmarked molecular-identifier clustering-based TCR repertoire sequencing (MIDCIRS) and TCR RNA copy counting, using CD8 T cells to do so.

This clonotype was detected only a few times. Its binding antigen is unknown. Base qualities are not recorded, but no much larger clone differs from it by a single base. Overall results and qualifications from the work: Modeling gave about 3.3 recovered TCR RNA copies per cell versus 9.5 to 10 by digital PCR, implying 25% to 30% capture efficiency. Even against a background of around 950,000 naive CD8 T cells, spiked-in Jurkat TCR RNA amounting to a single cell's worth was reported to be detectable. The naive libraries included spiked-in Jurkat TCR RNA (around 9 copies' worth), and this RNA is not part of the donor repertoire. When barcode sub-clustering was omitted, TCR diversity was inflated by chimeric consensus sequences, with chimeras reaching as high as 47%. Highly expanded clone sizes could be underestimated because identical TCR molecules may share a barcode. In CMV-specific effector cells, over 99% of molecules were held by clones above 20 RNA copies, whereas under 1% of molecules were held by such clones in naive cells.

Inclusive of the bounding cysteine and phenylalanine, the CDR3 is 16 residues long. Left in the record is the CDR3 DNA by itself, 48 bases read in frame from the first base. Ends trimmed: V by 2 bases, J by 3 bases; bases unmatched to a gene: 8. Looking up the germline V gene (reference sequence) yields CDR1 MNHNY and CDR2 SVGAGI. Libraries of naive CD8 T cells were built from anywhere between roughly 20,000 and 1,100,000 sorted cells, with 10%, 30% or 50% of the purified RNA used. Naive CD8 T cells were FACS-sorted as CD8+CD4-CCR7+CD45RA+ on a BD FACSAria II into RLT Plus buffer. Nine to eleven TCR copies' worth of Jurkat RNA were spiked into roughly 19,000-1,000,000 naive CD8 T cell samples to test detection sensitivity. CD8 T cells were enriched using RosetteSep CD8+ T Cell Enrichment Cocktail and Ficoll-Paque, and the enriched cells then underwent ACK red cell lysis. Library creation used PCR. Reads for this sample came from a NextSeq 500. Bulk TCR libraries were prepared as previously described, using TCR primers listed in Table S5. The Qiagen AllPrep DNA/RNA kit was used to purify total RNA. Before any analysis, reads coming from multiple sequencing runs of the same library were combined into one pool. The published analysis was carried out like this. Only reads with exact TCR constant sequence were kept, trimmed to 150 nt, and grouped by their 12-nt molecular barcodes. Reads within each barcode group were sub-clustered using a 15% Levenshtein threshold, and quality-weighted consensus sequences were constructed for each RNA molecule. Non-functional sequences were excluded, and lower-count sequences lying one edit away from another sequence were also excluded. On the basis of fitting two negative binomial distributions, barcode sub-clusters with fewer than 20% of the maximum read count were discarded. TCRdb cleaned the public reads at Q25 with fastp, built clones with MiXCR and kept in-frame beta chains. Identical CDR3 protein sequences are pooled into one entry, listed with their most common genes and DNA. The V and J calls were not made by the authors but by TCRdb's processing. The sample records roughly 630,000 distinct CDR3 sequences, 25% of which are singletons. About 0.84% of the sample is held by the ten biggest clonotypes.

Sequenced input: naive CD8+ T cells from blood, with Jurkat cell RNA spiked in. What this sample's cell subset or site label stands for: FACS-sorted CD8+CD4-CCR7+CD45RA+ naive T cells. Recombination connected TRBV6-6 to TRBJ2-7; TRBD2 agrees with 9 junctional bases. This receptor was taken from a human donor in good health. Some libraries in this study had Jurkat cell RNA spiked in. The nucleotides read TGTGCCAGCAGTTACATGTCCCTAGCGGGAAACTACGAGCAGTACTTC. Its product reads: CASSYMSLAGNYEQYF.